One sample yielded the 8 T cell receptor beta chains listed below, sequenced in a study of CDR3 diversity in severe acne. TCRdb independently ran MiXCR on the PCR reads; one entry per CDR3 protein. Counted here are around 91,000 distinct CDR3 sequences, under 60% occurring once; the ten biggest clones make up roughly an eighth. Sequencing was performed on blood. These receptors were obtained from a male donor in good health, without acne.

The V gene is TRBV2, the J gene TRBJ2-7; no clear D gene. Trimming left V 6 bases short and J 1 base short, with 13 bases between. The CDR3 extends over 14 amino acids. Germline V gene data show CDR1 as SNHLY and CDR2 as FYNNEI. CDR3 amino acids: CASRTGRASYEQYF. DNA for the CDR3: TGTGCCAGCAGGACTGGCCGTGCGTCCTACGAGCAGTACTTC.

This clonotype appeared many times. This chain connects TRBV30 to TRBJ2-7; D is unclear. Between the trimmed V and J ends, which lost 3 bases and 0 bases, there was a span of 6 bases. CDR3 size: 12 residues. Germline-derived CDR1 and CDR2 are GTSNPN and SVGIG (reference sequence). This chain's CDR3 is CAWRTASYEQYF. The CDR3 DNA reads TGTGCCTGGAGGACTGCCTCCTACGAGCAGTACTTC.

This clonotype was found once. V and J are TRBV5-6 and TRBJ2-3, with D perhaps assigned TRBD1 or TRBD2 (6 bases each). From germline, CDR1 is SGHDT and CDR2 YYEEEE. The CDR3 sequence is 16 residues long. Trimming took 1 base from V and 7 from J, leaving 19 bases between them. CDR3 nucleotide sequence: TGTGCCAGCAGCTTGCCCGGGGGCTTCGACGGGAATACGCAGTATTTT. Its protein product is CASSLPGGFDGNTQYF.

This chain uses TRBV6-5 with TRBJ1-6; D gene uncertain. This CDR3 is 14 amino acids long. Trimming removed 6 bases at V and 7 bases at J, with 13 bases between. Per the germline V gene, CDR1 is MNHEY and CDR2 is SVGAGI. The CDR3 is CASSDTGQNSPLHF. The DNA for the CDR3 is TGTGCCAGCAGCGACACGGGCCAGAATTCACCCCTCCACTTT.

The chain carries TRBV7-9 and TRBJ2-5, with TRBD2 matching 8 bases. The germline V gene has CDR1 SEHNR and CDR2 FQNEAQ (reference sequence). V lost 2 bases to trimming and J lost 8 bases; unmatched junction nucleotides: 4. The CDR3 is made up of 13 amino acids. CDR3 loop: CASSLRSGRTQYF. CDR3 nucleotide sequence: TGTGCCAGCAGCTTAAGGAGCGGGAGAACCCAGTACTTC. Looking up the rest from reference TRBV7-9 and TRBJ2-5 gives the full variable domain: DTGVSQNPRHKITKRGQNVTFRCDPISEHNRLYWYRQTLGQGPEFLTYFQNEAQLEKSRLLSDRFSAERPKGSFSTLEIQRTEQGDSAMYLCASSLRSGRTQYFGPGTRLLVL.

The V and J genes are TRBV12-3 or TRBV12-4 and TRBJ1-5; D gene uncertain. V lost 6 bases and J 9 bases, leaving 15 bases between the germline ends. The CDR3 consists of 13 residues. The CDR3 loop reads CASSPATDLPQHF. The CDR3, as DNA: TGTGCCAGCAGCCCCGCGACGGACCTGCCCCAGCATTTT.

CDR3: CASSYRAGEQYF. In DNA, the CDR3 is TGTGCCAGCAGTTACAGGGCTGGCGAGCAGTACTTC. This chain connects TRBV12-3 or TRBV12-4 to TRBJ2-7; D is possibly TRBD1 (6 bases). Trimming took off 4 bases at V and 6 bases at J, with 10 bases between the two ends. The CDR3 totals 12 residues.

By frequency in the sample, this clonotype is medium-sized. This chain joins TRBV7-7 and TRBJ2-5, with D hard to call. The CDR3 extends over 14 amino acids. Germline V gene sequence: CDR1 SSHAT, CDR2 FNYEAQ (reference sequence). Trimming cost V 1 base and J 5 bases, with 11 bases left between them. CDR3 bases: TGTGCCAGCAGCTTAGATACTGCTATGGAGACCCAGTACTTC. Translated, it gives CASSLDTAMETQYF.